This T cell receptor beta chain was recorded in a study of blood T cell repertoires in COVID-19. Study context: Samples of COVID-19 (acute and convalescent) were obtained from the United States, Italy and Spain. PBMCs, B-cell-depleted T cells, or T cells were the source of the cDNA or gDNA that made up the material.

Trimming took 6 bases from V and 0 from J, leaving 9 bases between them. Germline CDR1 is SGHDN and CDR2 is FVKESK. The CDR3 covers 13 residues. Methods used by the authors: Amplification of reference gene primers provided the estimated nucleated cell counts. Only in-frame clones appear in the TCRdb table, and some are missing; sequencing was by immunoSEQ multiplex PCR. D and trimming were read from the DNA, whereas the V and J calls and clone size are those reported in that table. This sample has roughly 220,000 clones, with 80% found just once. This TCR was sampled from an older woman with acute or convalescent COVID-19. The chain uses TRBV14 and TRBJ2-7; D might be TRBD1 (5 bases). The specimen sequenced was peripheral blood. CDR3 in amino acids: CASRKDSSYEQYF. The DNA for the CDR3 is TGTGCCAGCAGGAAAGACAGCTCCTACGAGCAGTACTTC.